A selection of T cell receptor beta chains follows, all from one sample in a study of blood T cell repertoires in COVID-19. Clones were sequenced by immunoSEQ multiplex PCR, and TCRdb holds only the in-frame ones, with some missing. The sample gives under 500,000 clones, nearly 90% of which show up once; 1.5% to 2% is in the top ten. The sample taken for sequencing was PBMCs or T cells enriched from blood (not recorded which). All receptors come from a woman between 18 and 29 years old with acute COVID-19. The CDR3 runs from the conserved cysteine through the conserved F or W. The D gene is left open where the match is weak. Size is stated for part of the rows, as once, few or many counts, or as a class when the clone is expanded.

cdr3_nt cdr3_aa clone_size j_call v_call d_call
TGCGCCAGCAGCCCGAGCGTCTCCTACAATGAGCAGTTCTTC CASSPSVSYNEQFF once TRBJ2-1 TRBV4-1 .
TGTGCCAGCAGCTTAGAATCCCGGTCCAGACCAGGCTATGGCTACACCTTC CASSLESRSRPGYGYTF . TRBJ1-2 TRBV7-2 .
TGCAGTGCTAGGAGACAGGGGGAGCAGTTCTTC CSARRQGEQFF . TRBJ2-1 TRBV20-1 TRBD1
TGCGCCAGTAGGGGGCAGGGATTCACCGGGGAGCTGTTTTTT CASRGQGFTGELFF . TRBJ2-2 TRBV5-1 TRBD1
TGCGCCAGCAGTGAAACTAGCGGGAGCCAAGAGACCCAGTACTTC CASSETSGSQETQYF . TRBJ2-5 TRBV10-1 TRBD2
TGTGCCAGCTCACCGTCGGGCGGGTCCTACGAGCAGTACTTC CASSPSGGSYEQYF few TRBJ2-7 TRBV18 .
TGTGCCAGCAGCGGGGGCTCCGGGACCTATGGCTACACCTTC CASSGGSGTYGYTF . TRBJ1-2 TRBV5-6 .
TGTGCCAGCAGCTCCAGACAGGGCCCTCTCACTGAAGCTTTCTTT CASSSRQGPLTEAFF . TRBJ1-1 TRBV7-9 TRBD1
TGCGCCAGCAGCTTGGATGGGACAGGGGTGGGCATCGAGCAGTACTTC CASSLDGTGVGIEQYF . TRBJ2-7 TRBV5-1 TRBD1
TGTGCCAGCAGCGTAGGCAGGTACCAAGAGACCCAGTACTTC CASSVGRYQETQYF . TRBJ2-5 TRBV9 .
TGTGCCAGCACACAGGGGATTGGCACCGGGGAGCTGTTTTTT CASTQGIGTGELFF . TRBJ2-2 TRBV9 TRBD1
TGTGCCAGCAGCTTGATGGGCGACTCACCCCTCCACTTT CASSLMGDSPLHF . TRBJ1-6 TRBV11-1 .
TGTGCCAGCAGCCAAGAGACAGGGTACACTAATGAAAAACTGTTTTTT CASSQETGYTNEKLFF . TRBJ1-4 TRBV3-1/TRBV3-2 TRBD1
TGCGCCAGCAGCCAGGGCAGGGGTTGGTCACCCCTCCACTTT CASSQGRGWSPLHF . TRBJ1-6 TRBV4-3 .
TGTGCCAGCCGGGACAGGGGGCTAGGCTACACCTTC CASRDRGLGYTF . TRBJ1-2 TRBV19 TRBD1
TGTGCCAGCAGTGGGACAGAAGGTGACTATGGCTACACCTTC CASSGTEGDYGYTF . TRBJ1-2 TRBV2 .
TGTGCCATCATCCCAAGGAGGAACACCGGGGAGCTGTTTTTT CAIIPRRNTGELFF . TRBJ2-2 TRBV10-3 .
TGCAGCGTAAACAGCGGGGGCCAAGAGACCCAGTACTTC CSVNSGGQETQYF . TRBJ2-5 TRBV29-1 TRBD2
TGTGCCAGCAGCTCGGGGAAGAACGAGCAGTACTTC CASSSGKNEQYF . TRBJ2-7 TRBV7-9 .
TGTGCCAGCAGCCAAGTATCGAACAGGGGAAGATATGGCTACACCTTC CASSQVSNRGRYGYTF many TRBJ1-2 TRBV3-1/TRBV3-2 TRBD1
TGTGCCAGCAGCCCGGACAGGGGGTCTAACTATGGCTACACCTTC CASSPDRGSNYGYTF . TRBJ1-2 TRBV5-4 TRBD1
TGCGCCAGCAGCTTGGCAGGGGACCATGGCTACACCTTC CASSLAGDHGYTF . TRBJ1-2 TRBV5-1 .
TGTGCCACCAGCCAGGGGTTGAATCAGCCCCAGCATTTT CATSQGLNQPQHF . TRBJ1-5 TRBV24-1 .
TGTGCCAGCAGCTCAGGGGGTTTCTACGAGCAGTACTTC CASSSGGFYEQYF . TRBJ2-7 TRBV14 TRBD1
TGTGCCAGCAGTTTGTTTGGACAGGGGGCCGGAGATACGCAGTATTTT CASSLFGQGAGDTQYF . TRBJ2-3 TRBV6-5 TRBD1
TGTGCCTGGAGTAAGGGACAGGGACTCAATCAGCCCCAGCATTTT CAWSKGQGLNQPQHF . TRBJ1-5 TRBV30 TRBD1
TGCGCCAGCAGCCAGTCTACCGGGCAGGGGGCGCGGGAGACCCAGTACTTC CASSQSTGQGARETQYF . TRBJ2-5 TRBV4-1 TRBD1
TGCAGTGCTAGAAACAGCTACGAGCAGTACTTC CSARNSYEQYF . TRBJ2-7 TRBV20-1 .
TGTGCCAGTAGGCCGACAGGGACAGGGCAGCCCCAGCATTTT CASRPTGTGQPQHF . TRBJ1-5 TRBV19 TRBD1
TGTGCCAGCAGTTTATCGCTGGACAGGGTCGAAAAACTGTTTTTT CASSLSLDRVEKLFF few TRBJ1-4 TRBV27 TRBD1
TGTGCCAGCAGTTACGCGCAGGGGGCGAATCGCGAGCAGTACTTC CASSYAQGANREQYF . TRBJ2-7 TRBV6-2/TRBV6-3 TRBD1
TGTGCCAGCAGGCCCGGGACGGGGGAATTGAACACTGAAGCTTTCTTT CASRPGTGELNTEAFF . TRBJ1-1 TRBV5-5 .
TGCGCCAGCAGCCCGGGGGATAGGAGGGGCTACACCTTC CASSPGDRRGYTF . TRBJ1-2 TRBV5-1 .
TGTGCCAGTAGTCTGGACAGGGGCGGGGAGACCCAGTACTTC CASSLDRGGETQYF . TRBJ2-5 TRBV19 TRBD1
TGCGCCAGCAGACCCAGGGGGCTTCGGGAGACCCAGTACTTC CASRPRGLRETQYF . TRBJ2-5 TRBV10-1 TRBD1
TGTGCCAGCAGTTGGGAGGGCAACACTGAAGCTTTCTTT CASSWEGNTEAFF few TRBJ1-1 TRBV27 .
TGTGCCAGCAGTTTACAGAACACTGAAGCTTTCTTT CASSLQNTEAFF . TRBJ1-1 TRBV12-3/TRBV12-4 .
TGTGCCAGCTCAGATAGACAGGCGGATTTCAATCAGCCCCAGCATTTT CASSDRQADFNQPQHF once TRBJ1-5 TRBV18 .
TGTGCCAGCAGCCAAGCAGGGTTTGAGCAGTACTTC CASSQAGFEQYF . TRBJ2-7 TRBV3-1/TRBV3-2 .
TGCGCCAGCAGCGACATCGGGGGCTACAATGAGCAGTTCTTC CASSDIGGYNEQFF . TRBJ2-1 TRBV4-1 .
TGCGCCAGCAGCCCGCCGGGAGGTGAGAATTCACCCCTCCACTTT CASSPPGGENSPLHF . TRBJ1-6 TRBV5-1 .
TGTGCCAGCAGCTTGGGGGACAGGGATGAAAAACTGTTTTTT CASSLGDRDEKLFF . TRBJ1-4 TRBV5-4 TRBD1
TGTGCCAGCAGTTTTTTCTCTCTACGGAACACTGAAGCTTTCTTT CASSFFSLRNTEAFF . TRBJ1-1 TRBV28 .
TGTGCCAGCAGCTTGGGGGCAGGCTCGCAGCCCCAGCATTTT CASSLGAGSQPQHF . TRBJ1-5 TRBV5-6 .
TGTGCCAGAAGCATTTTCAGGGGATACACTGAAGCTTTCTTT CARSIFRGYTEAFF . TRBJ1-1 TRBV5-3 .
TGTGCCAGCGCAGGGGTCAATTCACCCCTCCACTTT CASAGVNSPLHF . TRBJ1-6 TRBV25-1 .
TGCAGTGCTAGTATCGAGGCCAATCAGCCCCAGCATTTT CSASIEANQPQHF once TRBJ1-5 TRBV20-1 .
TGTGCCAGCAGGAGTATCGTTGGAGCGAGTCAGCCCCAGCATTTT CASRSIVGASQPQHF . TRBJ1-5 TRBV2 .
TGTGCCAGCAGTGGACAGGGGATAGATCGGGAAAAACTGTTTTTT CASSGQGIDREKLFF . TRBJ1-4 TRBV2 TRBD1
TGTGCCAGCAGCTTTTTGGTTGGCAACACCATATATTTT CASSFLVGNTIYF . TRBJ1-3 TRBV7-8 .
TGTGCCAGCAGTGCGGGGGATCAGAACACTGAAGCTTTCTTT CASSAGDQNTEAFF . TRBJ1-1 TRBV28 .
TGTGCCAGCAGCTTAGCGTTAGCGGGGGGCCACGATGAGCAGTTCTTC CASSLALAGGHDEQFF . TRBJ2-1 TRBV7-9 TRBD2
TGTGCCAGCAGCCCCAGCGGGAGAGCCTCCTACGAGCAGTACTTC CASSPSGRASYEQYF . TRBJ2-7 TRBV6-6 TRBD2
TGTGCCAGCAGCTACCGACAGGGGGTCAATTCACCCCTCCACTTT CASSYRQGVNSPLHF . TRBJ1-6 TRBV7-2 TRBD1
TGTGCCAGCAGACATGGAGAGTATGGCTACACCTTC CASRHGEYGYTF . TRBJ1-2 TRBV2 .
TGTGCCAGTAGGCCGCAGGGGAATCTAGCCTACGAGCAGTACTTC CASRPQGNLAYEQYF . TRBJ2-7 TRBV19 .
TGTGCCAGCAGCGGAATGGGACTAGCGGGGGGGAGGGATACGCAGTATTTT CASSGMGLAGGRDTQYF . TRBJ2-3 TRBV9 TRBD2
TGTGCCATCAGTGCCTCCACTAACGAGCAGTACTTC CAISASTNEQYF . TRBJ2-7 TRBV10-3 .